One and the same sample provided the 18 T cell receptor beta chains below, sequenced in a study of OX40 agonist ivuxolimab in advanced cancers. Clones were read by immunoSEQ multiplex PCR, and TCRdb kept only the in-frame ones, dropping some. In the table there are about 12,000 clones, over 60% of which are singletons. Sequencing was performed on CD4+ or CD8+ T cells sorted from blood, taken in a trial of the OX40 agonist ivuxolimab. Source of these receptors: an adult with an advanced solid tumor such as melanoma, head and neck, liver or kidney cancer.

This clone is categorized as medium-sized. This sequence joins TRBV4-3 and TRBJ2-5; a weak D match, TRBD1 (6 bases). The CDR3 runs 15 residues. In germline, CDR1 is LGHNA, CDR2 YSLEER. Between the trimmed V and J ends, which lost 0 bases and 3 bases, there was a span of 11 bases. CDR3 DNA: TGCGCCAGCAGCCAAGATCGGAAGGGGGAAGAGACCCAGTACTTC. As protein: CASSQDRKGEETQYF.

This chain's CDR3 is CASSLVGREGETQYF. DNA of the CDR3: TGTGCCAGCAGCTTAGTCGGGAGGGAGGGCGAGACCCAGTACTTC. This sequence joins TRBV7-9 and TRBJ2-5; 8 bases agree with TRBD2. The germline CDR1 and CDR2 sequences are SEHNR and FQNEAQ (reference sequence). The length of the CDR3 is 15 residues. V lost 1 base to trimming and J lost 5 bases; unmatched junction nucleotides: 6.

The rearrangement joins TRBV27 to TRBJ1-2; D is possibly TRBD1 (5 bases). Trimming removed 5 bases at V and 8 bases at J, with 15 bases between. Germline V lookup: CDR1 MNHEY, CDR2 SMNVEV (reference sequence). CDR3 size: 13 residues. The CDR3 sequence: CASSDNRPRGYTF. CDR3 in DNA: TGTGCCAGCAGTGACAACAGGCCACGGGGCTACACCTTC.

The chain links TRBV27 to TRBJ1-1; 9 positions match TRBD1. J lost 5 bases, V lost 4 bases, and 11 bases had no gene match. There are 16 residues in the CDR3. The germline V gene has CDR1 MNHEY and CDR2 SMNVEV (reference sequence). For the CDR3, the DNA is TGTGCCAGCAGTTCCGGACAGGGGTGGGGGAAAACTGAAGCTTTCTTT. This encodes CASSSGQGWGKTEAFF.

The rearrangement links TRBV28 to TRBJ2-3; 10 bases are shared with TRBD2. Germline assignment: CDR1 MDHEN and CDR2 SYDVKM. V shed 1 base and J 2 bases; nucleotides not matched to a gene: 18. This CDR3 region has 21 residues. The CDR3 sequence: CASSLSLASGSHSSHTDTQYF. In DNA, the CDR3 is TGTGCCAGCAGTTTATCCCTGGCTAGCGGGAGTCATTCTTCCCACACAGATACGCAGTATTTT.

This clone was picked up one time. J is TRBJ2-7 and V is TRBV29-1; 9 positions agree with TRBD1. CDR3 length: 16 residues. V shed 4 bases, J shed 5 bases, and the junction held 15 bases outside the gene matches. Germline V gene data show CDR1 as SQVTM and CDR2 as ANQGSEA. Here the CDR3 reads CSVVNPIQGAPDEQYF. The DNA of the CDR3 is TGCAGCGTTGTAAATCCCATACAGGGGGCTCCGGACGAGCAGTACTTC.

This clone was recorded a few times. The CDR3 nucleotides are TGCGCCAGCAGCTTTCGCGGGCGGGGTGCAGATACGCAGTATTTT. Residues: CASSFRGRGADTQYF. V usage is TRBV5-1 and J usage is TRBJ2-3, with D perhaps matching TRBD2 (6 bases). CDR3 length: 15 amino acids. The germline V and J ends were trimmed by 2 bases and 4 bases, with 14 bases remaining between them. CDR1 is SGHRS, CDR2 YFSETQ, per germline.

This clone was detected only a few times. The CDR3 nucleotides are TGCGCCAGCAGCCAAAGGTCTAACTATGGCTACACCTTC. Its translation is CASSQRSNYGYTF. The genes are TRBV4-1 and TRBJ1-2; D gene unclear. The germline V gene has CDR1 MGHRA and CDR2 YSYEKL. V was cut by 2 bases and J by 0 bases, with 4 bases left in between. This CDR3 is 13 amino acids long.

V gene TRBV4-1 combines with J gene TRBJ2-7; possible D gene TRBD1, 5 bases. This CDR3 is built from 13 residues. From germline, CDR1 is MGHRA and CDR2 YSYEKL. V dropped 0 bases and J dropped 6 bases, with 9 bases sitting between them. The CDR3 DNA reads as TGCGCCAGCAGCCAAGATCCGCAGGGCGAGCAGTACTTC. Translating it yields CASSQDPQGEQYF.

V and J are TRBV5-1 and TRBJ1-2; D gene unclear. From germline, CDR1 is SGHRS and CDR2 YFSETQ. The CDR3 sequence is 15 residues long. V lost 4 bases to trimming and J lost 4 bases, with 17 bases between them. The CDR3 DNA is TGCGCCAGCAGCCCGGACCCCGGATCGATCTATGGCTACACCTTC. Residues: CASSPDPGSIYGYTF. The complete variable domain, with remaining parts taken from reference TRBV5-1 and TRBJ1-2, reads KAGVTQTPRYLIKTRGQQVTLSCSPISGHRSVSWYQQTPGQGLQFLFEYFSETQRNKGNFPGRFSGRQFSNSRSEMNVSTLELGDSALYLCASSPDPGSIYGYTFGSGTRLTVV.

This rearrangement joins TRBV10-3 to TRBJ1-2; D might be TRBD1 (5 bases). Germline CDR1 ENHRY, CDR2 SYGVKD. Between the trimmed V and J ends, which lost 0 bases and 3 bases, there was a span of 14 bases. CDR3 length equals 16 residues. This CDR3 reads CAISESGRGEYYGYTF. The DNA for the CDR3 is TGTGCCATCAGTGAGTCGGGACGGGGCGAGTACTATGGCTACACCTTC.

The chain joins TRBV6-6 to TRBJ2-7, with 7 bases lining up with TRBD2. V shed 5 bases and J 6 bases; nucleotides not matched to a gene: 7. CDR1 and CDR2 (germline): MNHNY, SVGAGI (reference sequence). The length of the CDR3 is 13 residues. This CDR3 is CASSATGGGEQYF. The CDR3 region has the DNA TGTGCCAGCAGTGCCACGGGAGGAGGCGAGCAGTACTTC.

The count of this clone is one. The V call is TRBV5-4, the J call TRBJ1-2; 8 bases are shared with TRBD1. V shed 0 bases and J 2 bases; nucleotides not matched to a gene: 6. CDR1 is SGHNT and CDR2 is YYREEE in the germline V gene (reference sequence). CDR3 length: 16 residues. CDR3: CASSLAPGQVNYGYTF. The CDR3 DNA reads TGTGCCAGCAGCTTGGCGCCGGGACAGGTGAACTATGGCTACACCTTC.

This clone was picked up one time. The chain couples TRBV28 to TRBJ2-7, with 9 bases that match TRBD2. The CDR3 contains 17 residues. V trimming: 2 bases; J trimming: 1 base; junction bases outside the gene matches: 9. Germline loops: CDR1 MDHEN, CDR2 SYDVKM. The CDR3 region is CASSLAPRLADSYEQYF. CDR3 coding DNA: TGTGCCAGCAGTTTAGCTCCTAGACTAGCGGATTCCTACGAGCAGTACTTC.

The chain is built from TRBV27 and TRBJ2-1; 8 bases align to TRBD1. This CDR3 has 17 residues. Germline values: CDR1 MNHEY, CDR2 SMNVEV (reference sequence). V lost 1 base, J lost 6 bases, and 11 bases stayed unmatched. The CDR3 here is CASSLFRGAGGRNEQFF. The CDR3 DNA follows: TGTGCCAGCAGTTTATTTAGGGGGGCAGGGGGCCGCAATGAGCAGTTCTTC.

V gene TRBV5-4 combines with J gene TRBJ2-5; no clear D gene. The CDR3 sequence is 13 residues long. Germline V gene sequence: CDR1 SGHNT, CDR2 YYREEE (reference sequence). The V gene lost 1 base and the J gene lost 5 bases, with 9 bases spanning the gap. CDR3 loop: CASSLRVGETQYF. As DNA, the CDR3 is TGTGCCAGCAGCTTGAGGGTAGGCGAGACCCAGTACTTC.

This clone has just a few counts. Here the CDR3 DNA reads TGTGCCAGCAGTGGCACTAGCGGGGGAATAGATACGCAGTATTTT. It translates to CASSGTSGGIDTQYF. V usage is TRBV6-1 and J usage is TRBJ2-3; 11 bases are a match to TRBD2. J lost 5 bases, V lost 4 bases, and 5 bases had no gene match. Germline CDR1 is MNHNS and CDR2 is SASEGT. CDR3 length: 15 residues.

This clone appeared once. The chain links TRBV9 to TRBJ2-2, with 10 bases lining up with TRBD1. V was clipped by 0 bases and J by 5 bases; unmatched bases: 10. The CDR3 spans 18 residues. Germline values: CDR1 SGDLS, CDR2 YYNGEE. This CDR3 reads CASSVERDRGGVTGELFF. DNA of the CDR3: TGTGCCAGCAGCGTAGAACGGGACAGGGGAGGGGTTACCGGGGAGCTGTTTTTT. Looking up the rest from reference TRBV9 and TRBJ2-2 gives the full variable domain: DSGVTQTPKHLITATGQRVTLRCSPRSGDLSVYWYQQSLDQGLQFLIQYYNGEERAKGNILERFSAQQFPDLHSELNLSSLELGDSALYFCASSVERDRGGVTGELFFGEGSRLTVL.